Listed here are 21 T cell receptor beta chains from one sample, sequenced in a study of cytomegalovirus exposure and HLA in healthy donors. Primers included in the PCR were 60 Vbeta and 13 Jbeta primers. Generated by immunoSEQ multiplex PCR, the TCRdb table keeps only in-frame clones and is missing some. The table has some 120,000 clones, roughly 80% seen once; the top ten hold around 5.8%. Sequenced: PBMCs. The receptor set was obtained from a woman between 35 and 50 years old in good health and CMV-seronegative.

The V call is TRBV7-9, the J call TRBJ1-1; D gene ambiguous. V was shortened by 4 bases and J by 5 bases, with 8 bases between the two germline ends. The length of the CDR3 is 12 residues. Germline V gives CDR1 SEHNR, CDR2 FQNEAQ (reference sequence). The CDR3 nucleotides are TGTGCCAGCAGCTCTCAGAGGACTGAAGCTTTCTTT. Protein sequence: CASSSQRTEAFF.

The genes are TRBV5-1 and TRBJ2-5, with D possibly TRBD1 on 6 matching bases. The end of the DNA is better explained by TRBJ2-7, so the J call may be wrong. The CDR3 is made up of 16 amino acids. From germline, CDR1 is SGHRS and CDR2 YFSETQ. Here the CDR3 DNA reads TGCGCCAGCAGCTTGGATCCTCGGACAGACATCTACGAGCAGTACTTC. It specifies CASSLDPRTDIYEQYF.

The chain couples TRBV5-1 to TRBJ2-3, with 14 bases fitting TRBD2. V gave up 4 bases and J gave up 4 bases; unmatched junction bases: 5. CDR1 is SGHRS and CDR2 is YFSETQ in the germline V gene. The CDR3 has 16 residues. CDR3: CASSRGLAGESDTQYF. In DNA, the CDR3 is TGCGCCAGCAGCCGGGGACTAGCGGGAGAATCAGATACGCAGTATTTT.

The chain carries TRBV5-6 and TRBJ1-5, with TRBD1 as a possible D gene (6 bases). This CDR3 spans 14 amino acids. Trimming pared 4 bases from V and 11 bases from J, leaving 19 bases between. Germline V gene sequence: CDR1 SGHDT, CDR2 YYEEEE. Here the CDR3 reads CASSRGQLRGSQHF. The CDR3 DNA follows: TGTGCCAGCAGCCGTGGACAGTTGAGGGGGTCCCAGCATTTT.

The chain has TRBV4-1 and TRBJ2-7; TRBD2 matches at 11 bases. The CDR3 extends over 15 amino acids. The germline V gene encodes CDR1 MGHRA and CDR2 YSYEKL. V gave up 4 bases and J gave up 2 bases; unmatched junction bases: 4. CDR3 sequence: CASSPGSGRAYEQYF. CDR3 coding DNA: TGCGCCAGCAGCCCTGGTAGCGGGAGGGCCTACGAGCAGTACTTC.

V gene TRBV4-2 combines with J gene TRBJ2-1; 9 positions agree with TRBD2. V shed 0 bases, J shed 7 bases, and the junction held 7 bases outside the gene matches. The CDR3 is 16 residues long. Per germline, CDR1 LGHNA and CDR2 YNFKEQ. The CDR3: CASSQEGAGGHNEQFF. The DNA for the CDR3 is TGTGCCAGCAGCCAAGAAGGAGCGGGAGGCCATAATGAGCAGTTCTTC.

The V and J genes are TRBV28 and TRBJ1-5; 7 nucleotides match TRBD1. Trimming removed 7 bases from V and 6 bases from J; junction bases left unmatched: 6. This CDR3 is built from 13 residues. CDR1 is MDHEN, CDR2 SYDVKM, per germline. CDR3 nucleotides: TGTGCCAGCAACAGACAGGGTTTTCAGCCCCAGCATTTT. This codes for CASNRQGFQPQHF.

This chain joins TRBV4-2 and TRBJ1-1, with a tentative D call TRBD1 (5 bases). V lost 2 bases and J lost 3, with 13 bases in between. The CDR3 covers 15 residues. Germline CDR1 and CDR2: LGHNA and YNFKEQ. CDR3 sequence reads: CASSQLGGGYTEAFF. CDR3 bases: TGTGCCAGCAGCCAACTCGGGGGAGGGTACACTGAAGCTTTCTTT.

The chain joins TRBV28 to TRBJ2-7, with TRBD2 matching 7 bases. CDR3 length: 14 amino acids. The J segment lost 5 bases and the V segment lost 4 bases, leaving 8 bases of the junction unmatched. Germline V gives CDR1 MDHEN, CDR2 SYDVKM. DNA of the CDR3: TGTGCCAGCAGTTCCAGGACTAGATTGGACGAGCAGTACTTC. Amino acid sequence: CASSSRTRLDEQYF. The entire variable domain, with the rest obtained from reference TRBV28 and TRBJ2-7, is as follows: DVKVTQSSRYLVKRTGEKVFLECVQDMDHENMFWYRQDPGLGLRLIYFSYDVKMKEKGDIPEGYSVSREKKERFSLILESASTNQTSMYLCASSSRTRLDEQYFGPGTRLTVT.

The gene calls are TRBV29-1 and TRBJ1-1; maybe TRBD1 (6 bases). In germline, CDR1 is SQVTM, CDR2 ANQGSEA. The CDR3 runs to 17 residues. V gave up 0 bases and J gave up 1 base, with 18 bases separating them. The CDR3 DNA sequence: TGCAGCGTTGAAGATCCCCCCGGGGGGGGCCCGAACACTGAAGCTTTCTTT. This codes for CSVEDPPGGGPNTEAFF.

The chain carries TRBV9 and TRBJ1-2; D uncertain. CDR1 is SGDLS, CDR2 YYNGEE, per germline. This CDR3 contains 11 residues. Trimming left V 5 bases short and J 10 bases short, with 12 bases between. The CDR3 is CASRTSGFYTF. CDR3 nucleotides: TGTGCCAGCAGGACGTCGGGGTTCTACACCTTC.

This rearrangement joins TRBV7-9 to TRBJ1-5; D is unclear. The V gene's germline CDR1 is SEHNR and CDR2 FQNEAQ (reference sequence). The V end lost 2 bases, the J end lost 4 bases, and 9 bases lay between the germline ends. The CDR3 length is 14 residues. Here the CDR3 DNA reads TGTGCCAGCAGCTTATCGGCAGGAAATCAGCCCCAGCATTTT. Translating gives CASSLSAGNQPQHF.

In its sample, this clone was seen a few times. The rearrangement joins TRBV2 to TRBJ2-7; 7 bases map to TRBD2. The CDR3 has 15 residues. Germline loops: CDR1 SNHLY, CDR2 FYNNEI. J gave up 1 base and V 1 base, and 4 bases lay outside the gene matches. In nucleotides, the CDR3 is TGTGCCAGCAGTGAAGTAGCGGGCCTTTCCTACGAGCAGTACTTC. Translation gives CASSEVAGLSYEQYF.

Here the CDR3 reads CASSPSGELYEQYF. As DNA, the CDR3 is TGCGCCAGCAGCCCAAGCGGCGAGCTCTACGAGCAGTACTTC. The genes are TRBV5-1 and TRBJ2-7, with D possibly TRBD2 on 5 matching bases. The V and J ends lost 4 bases and 3 bases respectively, with 14 bases between them. CDR3 size: 14 residues. The germline V gene encodes CDR1 SGHRS and CDR2 YFSETQ.

V is TRBV27 and J is TRBJ1-2; perhaps TRBD1 as D (5 bases). CDR1 and CDR2 from the germline V gene are MNHEY and SMNVEV (reference sequence). Trimming removed 5 bases from V and 7 bases from J, with 26 bases in between. The CDR3 is 17 amino acids. The CDR3 DNA reads TGTGCCAGCAGTCCGTTTGGGACTAACCACAACTATGGTGGCTACACCTTC. Its protein is CASSPFGTNHNYGGYTF.

A few counts support this clone. The rearrangement uses TRBV7-8 and TRBJ2-3; the match to TRBD2 covers 9 bases. This CDR3 has 17 amino acids. Germline V lookup: CDR1 SGHVS, CDR2 FQNEAQ. V dropped 5 bases and J dropped 0; count of bases not matched to a gene: 9. CDR3 coding DNA: TGTGCCAGCAGCCGATCCGGGACTAGCAAAAGCACAGATACGCAGTATTTT. As protein: CASSRSGTSKSTDTQYF. Based on the CDR3 plus reference TRBV7-8 and TRBJ2-3, the full variable domain is GAGVSQSPRYKVAKRGQDVALRCDPISGHVSLFWYQQALGQGPEFLTYFQNEAQLDKSGLPSDRFFAERPEGSVSTLKIQRTQQEDSAVYLCASSRSGTSKSTDTQYFGPGTRLTVL.

CDR3: CASSWAGTSTDTQYF. The CDR3 DNA reads as TGTGCCAGCAGCTGGGCTGGGACTAGCACAGATACGCAGTATTTT. The V call is TRBV5-6, the J call TRBJ2-3; weak D call: TRBD2 (6 bases). The ends were cut back, 3 bases at V and 0 bases at J, with 11 bases in the middle. Germline V CDR1 and CDR2: SGHDT, YYEEEE. The CDR3 is made up of 15 amino acids.

CDR3 in amino acids: CASSLGGAGLADTQYF. CDR3 nucleotides: TGTGCCAGCAGTTTAGGTGGTGCGGGACTCGCAGATACGCAGTATTTT. The genes are TRBV28 and TRBJ2-3; possibly TRBD2 for D (6 bases). Trimming removed 2 bases at V and 4 bases at J, with 16 bases between. CDR1 MDHEN and CDR2 SYDVKM come from the germline V gene. The CDR3 sequence is 16 residues long.

This sequence joins TRBV27 and TRBJ1-6; D possibly corresponds to TRBD1 (5 bases). The CDR3 has 14 amino acids. CDR1 MNHEY and CDR2 SMNVEV come from the germline V gene (reference sequence). The ends were cut back, 6 bases at V and 4 bases at J, with 10 bases in the middle. The CDR3 loop is CASSITGYNSPLHF. The CDR3 bases are TGTGCCAGCAGCATCACAGGTTATAATTCACCCCTCCACTTT.

J is TRBJ2-7 and V is TRBV29-1, with D hard to call. CDR1 and CDR2 (germline): SQVTM, ANQGSEA. V lost 5 bases, J lost 2 bases, and 7 bases lay in between. The CDR3 sequence is 11 residues long. The CDR3 region is CSVRQTYEQYF. The CDR3 nucleotides read TGCAGCGTTCGCCAGACCTACGAGCAGTACTTC.

The J gene is TRBJ2-1, the V gene TRBV7-9; TRBD1 matches 7 bases. The junction had 12 bases not matched to a gene; V was cut back by 5 bases and J by 8 bases. CDR3 length: 15 amino acids. Germline assignment: CDR1 SEHNR and CDR2 FQNEAQ (reference sequence). The CDR3 nucleotides are TGTGCCAGCAGCGCAGCCGACAGGGTGAGCCATGAGCAGTTCTTC. Residues: CASSAADRVSHEQFF.